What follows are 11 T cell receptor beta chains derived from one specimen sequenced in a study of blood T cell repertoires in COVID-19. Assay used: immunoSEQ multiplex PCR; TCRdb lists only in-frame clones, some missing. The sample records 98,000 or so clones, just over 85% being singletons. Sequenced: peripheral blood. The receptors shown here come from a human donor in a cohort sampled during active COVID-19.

CDR3 sequence: CASSLGQGASTDTQYF. DNA for the CDR3: TGTGCCAGCTCACTCGGACAGGGGGCCAGCACAGATACGCAGTATTTT. The gene calls are TRBV18 and TRBJ2-3; 11 positions match TRBD1. Germline V CDR1 and CDR2: KGHSH, LQKENI. After removal of 4 bases from V and 0 bases from J, the junction contained 3 bases not matched to a gene. The CDR3 has 16 amino acids.

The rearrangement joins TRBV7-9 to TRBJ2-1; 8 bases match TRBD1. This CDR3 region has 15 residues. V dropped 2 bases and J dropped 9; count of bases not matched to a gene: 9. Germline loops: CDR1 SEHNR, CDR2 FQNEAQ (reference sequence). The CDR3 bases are TGTGCCAGCAGCTTATTCTCCAGGGGGCGGAGTGAGCAGTTCTTC. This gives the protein CASSLFSRGRSEQFF.

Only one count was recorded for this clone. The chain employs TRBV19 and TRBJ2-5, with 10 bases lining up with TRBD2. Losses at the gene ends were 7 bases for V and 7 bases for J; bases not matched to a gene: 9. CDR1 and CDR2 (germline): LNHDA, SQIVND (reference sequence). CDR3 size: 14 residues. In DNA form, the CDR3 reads TGTGCCAGTACAGGGGCTAGCGGGAGTAGGACCCAGTACTTC. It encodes CASTGASGSRTQYF.

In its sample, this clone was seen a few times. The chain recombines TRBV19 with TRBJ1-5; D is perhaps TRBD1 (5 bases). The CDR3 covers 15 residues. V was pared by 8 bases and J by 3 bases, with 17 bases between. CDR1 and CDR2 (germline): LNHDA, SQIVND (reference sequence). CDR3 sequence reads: CASCSQGGTNQPQHF. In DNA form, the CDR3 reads TGTGCCAGTTGTTCGCAGGGCGGAACCAATCAGCCCCAGCATTTT.

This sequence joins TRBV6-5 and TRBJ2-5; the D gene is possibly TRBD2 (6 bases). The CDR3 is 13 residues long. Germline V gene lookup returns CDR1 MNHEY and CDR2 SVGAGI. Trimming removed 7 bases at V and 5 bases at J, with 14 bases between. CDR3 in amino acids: CASTPGLRETQYF. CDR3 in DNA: TGTGCCAGCACCCCGGGACTGAGGGAGACCCAGTACTTC.

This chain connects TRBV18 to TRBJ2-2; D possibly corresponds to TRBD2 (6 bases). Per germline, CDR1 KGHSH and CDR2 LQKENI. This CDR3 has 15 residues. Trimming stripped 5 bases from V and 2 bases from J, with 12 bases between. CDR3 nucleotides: TGTGCCAGCTCATATAGCGGAGGAAACACCGGGGAGCTGTTTTTT. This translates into CASSYSGGNTGELFF.

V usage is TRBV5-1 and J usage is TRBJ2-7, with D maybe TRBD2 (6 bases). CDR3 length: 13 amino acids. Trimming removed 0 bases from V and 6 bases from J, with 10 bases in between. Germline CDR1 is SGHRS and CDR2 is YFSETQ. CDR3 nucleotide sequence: TGCGCCAGCAGCTTGGGAGAGGGAGGCGAGCAGTACTTC. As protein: CASSLGEGGEQYF. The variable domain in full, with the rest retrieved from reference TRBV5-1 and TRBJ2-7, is KAGVTQTPRYLIKTRGQQVTLSCSPISGHRSVSWYQQTPGQGLQFLFEYFSETQRNKGNFPGRFSGRQFSNSRSEMNVSTLELGDSALYLCASSLGEGGEQYFGPGTRLTVT.

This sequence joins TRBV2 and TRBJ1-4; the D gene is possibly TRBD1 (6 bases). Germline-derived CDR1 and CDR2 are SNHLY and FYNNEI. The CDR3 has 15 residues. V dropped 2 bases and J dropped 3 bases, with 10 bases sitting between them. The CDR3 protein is CASSEKTGPNEKLFF. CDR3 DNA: TGTGCCAGCAGTGAAAAAACAGGGCCTAATGAAAAACTGTTTTTT.

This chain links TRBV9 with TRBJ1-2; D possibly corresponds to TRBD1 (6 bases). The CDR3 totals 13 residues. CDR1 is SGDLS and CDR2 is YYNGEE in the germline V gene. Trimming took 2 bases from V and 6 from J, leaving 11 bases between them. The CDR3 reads CASSVQGGDGYTF. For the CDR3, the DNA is TGTGCCAGCAGCGTGCAAGGGGGGGATGGCTACACCTTC. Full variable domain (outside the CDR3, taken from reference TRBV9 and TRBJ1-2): DSGVTQTPKHLITATGQRVTLRCSPRSGDLSVYWYQQSLDQGLQFLIQYYNGEERAKGNILERFSAQQFPDLHSELNLSSLELGDSALYFCASSVQGGDGYTFGSGTRLTVV.

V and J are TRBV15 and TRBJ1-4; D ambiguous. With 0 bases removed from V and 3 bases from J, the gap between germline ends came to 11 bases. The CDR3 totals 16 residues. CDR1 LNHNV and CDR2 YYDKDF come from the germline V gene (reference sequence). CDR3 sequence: CATSRDREGPNEKLFF. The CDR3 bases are TGTGCCACCAGCAGAGATAGAGAGGGCCCTAATGAAAAACTGTTTTTT.

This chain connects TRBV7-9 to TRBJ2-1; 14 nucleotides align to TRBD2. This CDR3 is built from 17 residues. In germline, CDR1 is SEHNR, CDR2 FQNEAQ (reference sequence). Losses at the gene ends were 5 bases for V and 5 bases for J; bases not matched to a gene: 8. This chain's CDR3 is CASSPRTSGGSHNEQFF. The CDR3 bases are TGTGCCAGCAGCCCCCGGACTAGCGGGGGGAGCCACAATGAGCAGTTCTTC.